The 4 T cell receptor beta chains listed next were all sequenced from one sample in a study of control samples from healthy donors and cancer patients. Clones were sequenced by immunoSEQ multiplex PCR, and TCRdb holds only the in-frame ones, with some missing. The repertoire holds about 110,000 clones, approximately 88% seen once, with about 3.9% in the top ten. Source material: PBMCs. The receptors here all came from a woman aged 60-75 years with lung cancer.

The V gene is TRBV19, the J gene TRBJ1-3; TRBD1 might be the D (6 bases). Trimming removed 6 bases at V and 0 bases at J, with 24 bases between. From germline, CDR1 is LNHDA and CDR2 SQIVND (reference sequence). The CDR3 length is 19 residues. The CDR3 here is CASSSIRRGTPPSGNTIYF. The CDR3 DNA sequence: TGTGCCAGTAGCAGTATACGAAGGGGGACCCCCCCCTCTGGAAACACCATATATTTT.

The DNA of the CDR3 is TGTGCCAGCTCACCACCGTCAAGCGGGGGCAATCAGCCCCAGCATTTT. This gives the protein CASSPPSSGGNQPQHF. The chain couples TRBV18 to TRBJ1-5, with unresolved D. Per germline, CDR1 KGHSH and CDR2 LQKENI. V was clipped by 0 bases and J by 2 bases, with 11 bases between them. The CDR3 consists of 16 residues. The full variable domain, in which reference TRBV18 and TRBJ1-5 provide the parts outside the CDR3, is NAGVMQNPRHLVRRRGQEARLRCSPMKGHSHVYWYRQLPEEGLKFMVYLQKENIIDESGMPKERFSAEFPKEGPSILRIQQVVRGDSAAYFCASSPPSSGGNQPQHFGDGTRLSIL.

The chain recombines TRBV19 with TRBJ1-2; D is undetermined. CDR3 length equals 14 residues. The germline V gene has CDR1 LNHDA and CDR2 SQIVND (reference sequence). V was shortened by 6 bases and J by 8 bases, with 19 bases between the two germline ends. CDR3 residues: CASRGSTQLVGYTF. DNA of the CDR3: TGTGCCAGTAGAGGTTCGACGCAACTCGTCGGCTACACCTTC.

The gene calls are TRBV27 and TRBJ1-5, with D tentatively TRBD1 (5 bases). The CDR3 consists of 15 residues. The V end was cut by 3 bases, the J end by 1 base, with 10 bases between. Germline CDR1 MNHEY, CDR2 SMNVEV (reference sequence). CDR3 region: CASSLWGVSNQPQHF. CDR3 nucleotides: TGTGCCAGCAGTTTGTGGGGGGTGAGCAATCAGCCCCAGCATTTT.